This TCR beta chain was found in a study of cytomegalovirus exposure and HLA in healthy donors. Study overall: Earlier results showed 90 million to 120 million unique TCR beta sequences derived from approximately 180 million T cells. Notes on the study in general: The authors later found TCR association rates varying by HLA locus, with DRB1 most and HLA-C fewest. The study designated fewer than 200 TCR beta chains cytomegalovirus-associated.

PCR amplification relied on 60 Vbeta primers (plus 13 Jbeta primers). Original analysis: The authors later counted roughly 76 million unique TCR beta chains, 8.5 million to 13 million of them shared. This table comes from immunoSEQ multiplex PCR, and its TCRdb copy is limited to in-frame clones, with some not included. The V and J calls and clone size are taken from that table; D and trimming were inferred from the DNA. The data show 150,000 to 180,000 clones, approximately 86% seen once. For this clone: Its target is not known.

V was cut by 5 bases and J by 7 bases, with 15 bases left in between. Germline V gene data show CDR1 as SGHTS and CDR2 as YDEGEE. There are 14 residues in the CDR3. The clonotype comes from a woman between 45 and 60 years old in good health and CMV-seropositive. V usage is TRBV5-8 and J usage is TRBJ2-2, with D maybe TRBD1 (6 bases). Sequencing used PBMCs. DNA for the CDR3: TGTGCCAGCAGTCCCCGTGGGGGCATCGGGGAGCTGTTTTTT. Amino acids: CASSPRGGIGELFF. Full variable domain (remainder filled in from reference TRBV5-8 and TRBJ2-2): EAGVTQSPTHLIKTRGQQATLRCSPISGHTSVYWYQQALGLGLQFLLWYDEGEERNRGNFPPRFSGRQFPNYSSELNVNALELEDSALYLCASSPRGGIGELFFGEGSRLTVL.